The 25 T cell receptor beta chains reported below all come from one sample, sequenced in a study of vaccination and CD4 T cells after COVID-19. Their specific antigens are unknown. Sequenced with the Oncomine TCR Beta short-read assay was DNA taken from cultured CD4+ T cells. TCRdb redid the calling of the PCR reads with MiXCR, one entry per CDR3 protein. The sample has approximately 5,000 distinct CDR3 sequences, 35% to 45% seen once. Documented treatment: roughly ten-day PBMC culture with coronavirus spike peptide pools or control peptides (ViraFEST assay). One should note that the unexposed donor's CD4+ T cells were collected before the COVID-19 pandemic (2011-2018). Material: CD4+ T cells from blood, cultured in vitro. The receptors were gathered from a human donor in good health.

The sample holds a few counts of this clonotype. This sequence joins TRBV7-6 and TRBJ2-7; D not certain. The CDR3 consists of 12 residues. Per the germline V gene, CDR1 is SGHVS and CDR2 is FNYEAQ. V was cut by 5 bases and J by 0 bases, with 5 bases left in between. This CDR3 reads CASSPNSYEQYF. The CDR3 coding sequence is TGTGCCAGCAGCCCCAACTCCTACGAGCAGTACTTC.

The chain recombines TRBV12-3 or TRBV12-4 with TRBJ1-2; D is possibly TRBD1 (5 bases). The germline V and J ends were trimmed by 6 bases and 1 base, with 15 bases remaining between them. This CDR3 is 15 amino acids long. The CDR3 region has the DNA TGTGCCAGCAGCCTCCAAGGGGCGAGTAACTATGGCTACACCTTC. It encodes CASSLQGASNYGYTF.

The chain has TRBV20-1 and TRBJ2-2; the match to TRBD2 covers 8 bases. The ends lost 4 bases at V and 4 bases at J; junction bases unmatched: 8. The CDR3 sequence is 15 residues long. Germline CDR1 is DFQATT and CDR2 is SNEGSKA (reference sequence). The CDR3 region has the DNA TGCAGTGCTAACCGAGCGGGGGAGGTCACCGGGGAGCTGTTTTTT. Its protein product is CSANRAGEVTGELFF.

The chain employs TRBV6-1 and TRBJ1-1, with D uncertain. Trimming took off 4 bases at V and 6 bases at J, with 12 bases between the two ends. Germline CDR1 reads MNHNS; CDR2 reads SASEGT. This CDR3 region has 13 residues. As DNA, the CDR3 is TGTGCCAGCAGTGGACCTCAGAGGGCTGAAGCTTTCTTT. Amino acid sequence: CASSGPQRAEAFF.

This rearrangement joins TRBV19 to TRBJ1-5; D gene ambiguous. Germline CDR1 reads LNHDA; CDR2 reads SQIVND (reference sequence). The CDR3 totals 15 residues. Trimming removed 5 bases from V and 4 bases from J, with 15 bases in between. CDR3 sequence: CASSAGRLINQPQHF. The CDR3, as DNA: TGTGCCAGTAGTGCCGGACGGCTCATTAATCAGCCCCAGCATTTT.

This CDR3 reads CASRGSEAFF. CDR3 in DNA: TGTGCCAGCAGGGGAAGTGAAGCTTTCTTT. This rearrangement joins TRBV6-1 to TRBJ1-1, with no clear D. The germline gives CDR1 MNHNS, CDR2 SASEGT. Trimming took 6 bases from V and 7 from J, leaving 6 bases between them. This CDR3 contains 10 residues.

This clonotype was counted only a few times. This sequence joins TRBV15 and TRBJ1-3; D is unclear. The CDR3 spans 14 residues. From germline, CDR1 is LNHNV and CDR2 YYDKDF (reference sequence). Trimming took 1 base from V and 6 from J, leaving 10 bases between them. CDR3 amino acids: CATSRGEVANTIYF. In nucleotides, the CDR3 is TGTGCCACCAGCAGAGGGGAAGTGGCAAACACCATATATTTT.

This chain links TRBV24-1 with TRBJ1-4; the D is unclear. Trimming shortened V by 2 bases and J by 10 bases, and 7 bases separated the two germline ends. CDR3 length: 12 amino acids. From germline, CDR1 is KGHDR and CDR2 SFDVKD. The CDR3 region has the DNA TGTGCCACCAGTGATTCCCGGGGAAAACTGTTTTTT. As protein: CATSDSRGKLFF.

This chain uses TRBV11-2 with TRBJ2-5; D is unresolved. Germline V gives CDR1 SGHAT, CDR2 FQNNGV. This CDR3 region has 12 residues. The V end was cut by 5 bases, the J end by 4 bases, with 8 bases between. The CDR3 DNA is TGTGCCAGCAGCCCCCCCTCAGAGACCCAGTACTTC. Protein: CASSPPSETQYF.

The gene calls are TRBV5-1 and TRBJ1-1; no firm D call. Germline CDR1 SGHRS, CDR2 YFSETQ. The V gene lost 3 bases and the J gene lost 1 base, with 7 bases spanning the gap. CDR3 size: 13 residues. CDR3 residues: CASSSGENTEAFF. CDR3 nucleotide sequence: TGCGCCAGCAGCTCCGGTGAGAACACTGAAGCTTTCTTT.

In its sample, this clonotype was seen a few times. V usage is TRBV6-5 and J usage is TRBJ2-3; D ambiguous. The CDR3 is 16 residues long. Germline values: CDR1 MNHEY, CDR2 SVGAGI. V lost 0 bases, J lost 4 bases, and 14 bases lay in between. CDR3 coding DNA: TGTGCCAGCAGTTACTCTGCCCAAATGGCATCAGATACGCAGTATTTT. As protein: CASSYSAQMASDTQYF.

CDR3 nucleotides: TGCAGCGTTGTTTTATGGGGGGTTGGGGAGACCCAGTACTTC. Its protein is CSVVLWGVGETQYF. V gene TRBV29-1 combines with J gene TRBJ2-5; tentatively, D is TRBD2 (6 bases). The V end lost 4 bases, the J end lost 5 bases, and 17 bases lay between the germline ends. This CDR3 region has 14 residues. Germline CDR1 and CDR2: SQVTM and ANQGSEA.

The V and J genes are TRBV20-1 and TRBJ1-1, with D hard to call. The length of the CDR3 is 13 residues. V was cut by 3 bases and J by 1 base, with 9 bases left in between. The germline gives CDR1 DFQATT, CDR2 SNEGSKA (reference sequence). CDR3 sequence (DNA): TGCAGTGCTAGCAAGGGTCGGAACACTGAAGCTTTCTTT. It specifies CSASKGRNTEAFF.

This clonotype was seen a few times. This rearrangement joins TRBV29-1 to TRBJ1-1; D possibly corresponds to TRBD1 (6 bases). Trimming removed 4 bases from V and 5 bases from J, with 14 bases in between. The CDR3 consists of 13 residues. The germline V gene has CDR1 SQVTM and CDR2 ANQGSEA. The CDR3 coding sequence is TGCAGCGTTGGGGGGGGCCGGATAACTGAAGCTTTCTTT. Its translation: CSVGGGRITEAFF.

The V and J genes are TRBV5-1 and TRBJ1-2, with 11 bases lining up with TRBD1. Germline V gene sequence: CDR1 SGHRS, CDR2 YFSETQ. The junction had 11 bases not matched to a gene; V was cut back by 4 bases and J by 6 bases. The CDR3 contains 16 residues. The CDR3 DNA reads as TGCGCCAGCAGCCCCTGGACAGGGGGCGGCGGAGATGGCTACACCTTC. Its translation is CASSPWTGGGGDGYTF.

CDR3 in DNA: TGTGCCAGCAGCTTCAACCAGTTCGGGCGGGGGATCGGGGAGCTGTTTTTT. Its protein is CASSFNQFGRGIGELFF. The V gene is TRBV5-4, the J gene TRBJ2-2, with TRBD2 matching 7 bases. V was pared by 2 bases and J by 7 bases, with 14 bases of the junction left unmatched. The CDR3 extends over 17 amino acids. Germline assignment: CDR1 SGHNT and CDR2 YYREEE (reference sequence).

V gene TRBV20-1 combines with J gene TRBJ1-4, with D uncertain. Germline-derived CDR1 and CDR2 are DFQATT and SNEGSKA (reference sequence). Trimming took off 0 bases at V and 5 bases at J, with 10 bases between the two ends. This CDR3 has 14 amino acids. The CDR3 protein is CSARDWAVNEKLFF. CDR3 bases: TGCAGTGCTAGAGATTGGGCAGTCAATGAAAAACTGTTTTTT.

This CDR3 reads CASYRGPLRGEAFF. DNA of the CDR3: TGTGCCAGCTACCGGGGGCCCCTGAGGGGTGAAGCTTTCTTT. The chain uses TRBV27 and TRBJ1-1, with D tentatively TRBD1 (6 bases). CDR1 is MNHEY, CDR2 SMNVEV, per germline (reference sequence). V lost 8 bases, J lost 7 bases, and 20 bases lay in between. CDR3 length: 14 residues.

The table lists this clonotype with a few counts. V gene TRBV30 combines with J gene TRBJ2-7; D is undetermined. The CDR3 spans 12 residues. Germline V CDR1 and CDR2: GTSNPN, SVGIG (reference sequence). Trimming took off 0 bases at V and 4 bases at J, with 7 bases between the two ends. The CDR3 sequence: CAWSVSRYEQYF. The CDR3 DNA is TGTGCCTGGAGTGTAAGTAGGTACGAGCAGTACTTC.

This clonotype appeared a few times. V gene TRBV12-3 or TRBV12-4 combines with J gene TRBJ1-2; the D is unclear. The CDR3 consists of 13 residues. Trimming removed 6 bases from V and 8 bases from J, with 16 bases in between. The CDR3, as DNA: TGTGCCAGCAGCCTCTCTCGGATAGGAGGCTACACCTTC. The encoded protein is CASSLSRIGGYTF.

This clonotype was counted once. This chain connects TRBV14 to TRBJ2-7, with TRBD1 matching 9 bases. Germline assignment: CDR1 SGHDN and CDR2 FVKESK. V trimming: 1 base; J trimming: 3 bases; junction bases outside the gene matches: 4. This CDR3 contains 15 residues. This CDR3 reads CASSQASGQGYEQYF. CDR3 DNA: TGTGCCAGCAGCCAAGCTTCGGGACAGGGCTACGAGCAGTACTTC. The full variable domain, with the rest looked up from reference TRBV14 and TRBJ2-7, is EAGVTQFPSHSVIEKGQTVTLRCDPISGHDNLYWYRRVMGKEIKFLLHFVKESKQDESGMPNNRFLAERTGGTYSTLKVQPAELEDSGVYFCASSQASGQGYEQYFGPGTRLTVT.

Only a few counts were recorded for this clonotype. The chain joins TRBV20-1 to TRBJ1-1; D is ambiguous. Looked up from germline, CDR1 is DFQATT and CDR2 is SNEGSKA (reference sequence). The CDR3 totals 12 residues. The V end lost 3 bases, the J end lost 2 bases, and 7 bases lay between the germline ends. The CDR3 is CSASNGNTEAFF. DNA for the CDR3: TGCAGTGCTAGTAACGGTAACACTGAAGCTTTCTTT.

This clonotype ranks as medium-sized. This chain uses TRBV5-1 with TRBJ2-7, with 7 bases lining up with TRBD1. Trimming took 1 base from V and 6 from J; bases not matched to a gene: 1. The V gene's germline CDR1 is SGHRS and CDR2 YFSETQ. The CDR3 runs 12 residues. The CDR3 is CASSLTGAEQYF. As DNA, the CDR3 is TGCGCCAGCAGCTTGACAGGGGCCGAGCAGTACTTC.

J is TRBJ1-5 and V is TRBV5-5, with no clear D. This CDR3 is built from 14 residues. The germline V and J ends were trimmed by 1 base and 4 bases, with 9 bases remaining between them. Germline V gene sequence: CDR1 SGHKS, CDR2 YYEKEE (reference sequence). DNA of the CDR3: TGTGCCAGCAGCTTGAGCACAGTTAATCAGCCCCAGCATTTT. This gives the protein CASSLSTVNQPQHF. The full variable domain, with the rest looked up from reference TRBV5-5 and TRBJ1-5, is DAGVTQSPTHLIKTRGQQVTLRCSPISGHKSVSWYQQVLGQGPQFIFQYYEKEERGRGNFPDRFSARQFPNYSSELNVNALLLGDSALYLCASSLSTVNQPQHFGDGTRLSIL.

This clonotype has only a few counts. CDR3: CESKEEYTGELFF. In DNA form, the CDR3 reads TGTGAGTCAAAGGAAGAGTACACCGGGGAGCTGTTTTTT. The chain employs TRBV6-1 and TRBJ2-2; D is undetermined. Germline CDR1 reads MNHNS; CDR2 reads SASEGT. This CDR3 is built from 13 residues.